This TCR beta chain was retrieved from a study of regulatory T cells in long-lasting Graves disease. Study as a whole: In persistent Graves' disease, antithyroid drugs had been taken for over 5 years and TSH receptor antibodies stayed positive. Overall study findings and caveats: Favored gene segments in persistent disease were TRBV28, TRBJ1-2 and TRBJ2-5. The study examined only peripheral blood, not thyroid tissue. More public clonotypes were shared by persistent patients (about 3,000) than by new patients (roughly 870).

The authors built TCR beta libraries using iRepertoire HTBI primers and Arm-PCR of CDR3 regions. MiXCR was run by TCRdb on the multiplex PCR reads, yielding one entry per CDR3 protein. Among over 650,000 distinct CDR3 sequences, 30% were seen once, and the ten largest hold roughly 46%. V dropped 4 bases and J dropped 7; count of bases not matched to a gene: 10. The CDR3 extends over 14 amino acids. The germline V gene encodes CDR1 SGHRS and CDR2 YFSETQ. Time point meaning: persistent/refractory GD, antithyroid drugs over 5 years with positive TRAb. PBMC RNA was the source of the TCR library. On this clonotype itself: What it binds is unknown.

The sequences come from peripheral blood mononuclear cells (PBMCs), collected when the disease was refractory, from a patient treated with antithyroid drugs. The V and J genes are TRBV5-1 and TRBJ2-7, with 8 bases fitting TRBD1. The TCR comes from a female donor with Graves disease. In DNA form, the CDR3 reads TGCGCCAGCAGCCTGGACAGGGTAGGATGGGAGCAGTACTTC. This gives the protein CASSLDRVGWEQYF.